The source of this T cell receptor (beta chain) is a study of response to subunit inactivated influenza vaccine. Regarding the study as a whole: The authors suggested that few new T cells are recruited per seasonal influenza vaccination.

In the case of this clonotype: Its antigen is as yet unknown.

MiXCR, applied by TCRdb to the RT-PCR reads, yields one record per CDR3 protein. The sample includes under 850,000 distinct CDR3 sequences, approximately 17% of them seen just once. V was cut by 3 bases and J by 8 bases, with 8 bases left in between. Per the germline V gene, CDR1 is LNHDA and CDR2 is SQIVND (reference sequence). The CDR3 length is 11 residues. The genes are TRBV19 and TRBJ2-7, with no clear D. The sequences come from PBMCs from blood, collected more than 4 days after vaccination. The TCR was taken from a man over 45 who received an inactivated influenza vaccine. CDR3 bases: TGTGCCAGTAGTATCGCCGGCAAGCAGTACTTC. Its translation: CASSIAGKQYF.